The 6 T cell receptor beta chains given below trace back to one sample, sequenced in a study of cytomegalovirus exposure and HLA in healthy donors. It was with 60 Vbeta and 13 Jbeta primers that the PCR ran. Sequenced by immunoSEQ multiplex PCR; TCRdb stores in-frame clones only, minus some. The sample holds some 200,000 clones; approximately 78% are singletons and the top ten take approximately 1.5%. Sequenced material: PBMCs. The source of these receptors is a woman aged 18-29 years in good health and CMV-seronegative.

A word on this clone: At one boundary the junction diverges from the germline segment, which might be a read error. In DNA, the CDR3 is TGTGCCAGCAGCCTAGCGGGAGGGCCTTCGGAGACCCAGTACTTC. Residues: CASSLAGGPSETQYF. The chain links TRBV7-9 to TRBJ2-5; 12 nucleotides line up with TRBD2. Germline lookup yields CDR1 SEHNR and CDR2 FQNEAQ (reference sequence). CDR3 length equals 15 residues. Together with reference TRBV7-9 and TRBJ2-5, the CDR3 gives the full variable domain: DTGVSQNPRHKITKRGQNVTFRCDPISEHNRLYWYRQTLGQGPEFLTYFQNEAQLEKSRLLSDRFSAERPKGSFSTLEIQRTEQGDSAMYLCASSLAGGPSETQYFGPGTRLLVL.

The CDR3 is CASSVPGDTQYF. In nucleotides, the CDR3 is TGTGCCAGCAGTGTACCCGGGGATACGCAGTATTTT. The chain has TRBV6-1 and TRBJ2-3, with D unclear. Germline V gene lookup returns CDR1 MNHNS and CDR2 SASEGT. V was cut by 4 bases and J by 6 bases, with 8 bases left in between. This CDR3 is built from 12 residues.

V is TRBV30 and J is TRBJ2-2; 10 bases line up with TRBD1. This CDR3 spans 15 amino acids. CDR1 and CDR2 from the germline V gene are GTSNPN and SVGIG (reference sequence). J gave up 6 bases and V 4 bases, and 8 bases lay outside the gene matches. The DNA for the CDR3 is TGTGCCTGGATAAGGGGACAGGGGTTGGCCGGGGAGCTGTTTTTT. Translated, it gives CAWIRGQGLAGELFF.

V gene TRBV7-9 combines with J gene TRBJ2-1; 9 nucleotides align to TRBD2. CDR1 is SEHNR, CDR2 FQNEAQ, per germline (reference sequence). The CDR3 extends over 15 amino acids. Losses at the gene ends were 1 base for V and 8 bases for J; bases not matched to a gene: 6. The CDR3 DNA reads as TGTGCCAGCAGCTTAGAGGCGGGAGGGCCGGATGAGCAGTTCTTC. Amino acid sequence: CASSLEAGGPDEQFF. Together with reference TRBV7-9 and TRBJ2-1, the CDR3 gives the full variable domain: DTGVSQNPRHKITKRGQNVTFRCDPISEHNRLYWYRQTLGQGPEFLTYFQNEAQLEKSRLLSDRFSAERPKGSFSTLEIQRTEQGDSAMYLCASSLEAGGPDEQFFGPGTRLTVL.

The V and J genes are TRBV4-3 and TRBJ2-1; D possibly corresponds to TRBD2 (5 bases). V was pared by 0 bases and J by 6 bases, with 15 bases between. CDR3 length: 16 residues. Germline assignment: CDR1 LGHNA and CDR2 YSLEER. CDR3 region: CASSQDPGGEPNEQFF. In DNA form, the CDR3 reads TGCGCCAGCAGCCAAGACCCGGGTGGGGAGCCCAATGAGCAGTTCTTC.

The chain combines TRBV27 with TRBJ2-7, with TRBD1 identical over 12 bases. Trimming took 3 bases from V and 5 from J; bases not matched to a gene: 2. This CDR3 has 14 residues. CDR1 is MNHEY and CDR2 is SMNVEV in the germline V gene (reference sequence). In DNA, the CDR3 is TGTGCCAGCAGTTTTGGGACAGGGGGCGACGAGCAGTACTTC. This translates into CASSFGTGGDEQYF.